What follows are 8 T cell receptor beta chains derived from one specimen sequenced in a study of beta chain features in type 1 diabetes. The sequenced template was cDNA made from the entire isolated RNA. Repertoires were generated with immunoSEQ multiplex PCR, while TCRdb's copy carries only in-frame clones and drops some. Of fewer than 900,000 clones in the sample, roughly a sixth are singletons; the top ten hold 0.023%. Sequenced material: naive CD4+ T cells from blood. The source of these receptors is a woman in her late teens or twenties in good health.

The chain has TRBV2 and TRBJ2-7, with D possibly matching TRBD1 (5 bases). The CDR3 is made up of 12 amino acids. The V gene's germline CDR1 is SNHLY and CDR2 FYNNEI. The V end lost 5 bases, the J end lost 2 bases, and 7 bases lay between the germline ends. The DNA of the CDR3 is TGTGCCAGCAGTTGGACACCCTACGAGCAGTACTTC. Translated, it gives CASSWTPYEQYF.

The rearrangement joins TRBV10-3 to TRBJ2-5; the match to TRBD2 covers 8 bases. The length of the CDR3 is 16 residues. Germline V gene sequence: CDR1 ENHRY, CDR2 SYGVKD. The CDR3 sequence: CAHPGGRFGNQETQYF. The CDR3 DNA reads as TGTGCGCACCCGGGGGGGCGCTTTGGAAATCAAGAGACCCAGTACTTC.

This chain joins TRBV9 and TRBJ2-3, with 10 bases matching TRBD1. CDR1 is SGDLS, CDR2 YYNGEE, per germline. After removal of 3 bases from V and 3 bases from J, the junction contained 10 bases not matched to a gene. The CDR3 covers 17 residues. CDR3 DNA: TGTGCCAGCAGCGCCCGACCACCGGGACAGGGGACAGATACGCAGTATTTT. Translation gives CASSARPPGQGTDTQYF.

The rearrangement joins TRBV28 to TRBJ2-5; 8 nucleotides match TRBD1. J was trimmed by 5 bases and V by 1 base; bases with no gene match: 6. This CDR3 has 15 residues. Germline CDR1 MDHEN, CDR2 SYDVKM. The CDR3: CASSLSGGSIETQYF. CDR3 nucleotides: TGTGCCAGCAGTTTATCAGGGGGCTCCATCGAGACCCAGTACTTC.

The chain links TRBV4-2 to TRBJ2-1, with TRBD2 as a possible D gene (6 bases). Germline CDR1 and CDR2: LGHNA and YNFKEQ. Trimming removed 0 bases from V and 5 bases from J, with 17 bases in between. This CDR3 comprises 17 residues. As DNA, the CDR3 is TGTGCCAGCAGCCAAGATCTCACTAGCAGAGAGAACAATGAGCAGTTCTTC. Amino acid sequence: CASSQDLTSRENNEQFF.

To note about this clone: This specimen includes other DNA sequences encoding the same CDR3. This chain connects TRBV28 to TRBJ2-7; the D call may be TRBD1 or TRBD2 (5 bases each). The CDR3 is 13 residues long. V lost 5 bases to trimming and J lost 2 bases, with 10 bases between them. Germline V lookup: CDR1 MDHEN, CDR2 SYDVKM. The CDR3 DNA follows: TGTGCCAGCAGTACCGGGACCCCCTACGAGCAGTACTTC. As protein: CASSTGTPYEQYF.

This clone was observed a few times. The chain couples TRBV7-2 to TRBJ1-3; D uncertain. The V gene lost 0 bases and the J gene lost 4 bases, with 4 bases spanning the gap. The V gene's germline CDR1 is SGHTA and CDR2 FQGNSA. This CDR3 contains 13 residues. CDR3 bases: TGTGCCAGCAGCTTAGCGAGAGGAAACACCATATATTTT. Translated, it gives CASSLARGNTIYF.

The J gene is TRBJ2-7, the V gene TRBV7-2; 10 nucleotides line up with TRBD2. CDR1 is SGHTA and CDR2 is FQGNSA in the germline V gene. The V segment lost 5 bases and the J segment 6 bases; nucleotides outside the gene matches: 7. This CDR3 contains 14 residues. The CDR3 nucleotides are TGTGCCAGCAGCCCTAGCGGGAGTTCAGCCGAGCAGTACTTC. Amino acid sequence: CASSPSGSSAEQYF.